A selection of T cell receptor beta chains follows, all from one sample in a study of T cells of healthy individuals. One entry per CDR3 protein, called by TCRdb with MiXCR from the 5' RACE reads. This repertoire shows 100,000 or so distinct CDR3 sequences, 17% found once; its top ten account for about 6.2%. The receptors come from a human donor in good health. CDR3s include the opening cysteine and the closing phenylalanine or tryptophan. Each record gives: V gene, D gene, clone size, J gene, CDR3 length, CDR3 DNA, CDR3 protein. D genes are given only for firm matches. Clone size is not always given. Where it is, it says once, few, many or a class for expanded clones.

TRBV7-9	TRBD1	few	TRBJ1-5	15	TGTGCCAGCAGCCCTACAGGGGGGATAAATCAGCCCCAGCATTTT	CASSPTGGINQPQHF
TRBV4-3	.	many	TRBJ2-1	17	TGCGCCAGCAGCCAAGATGAGTCCACCACTTCCTACAATGAGCAGTTCTTC	CASSQDESTTSYNEQFF
TRBV5-1	TRBD1	.	TRBJ1-2	13	TGCGCCAGCAGCTTACAGGGGATAGATGGCTACACCTTC	CASSLQGIDGYTF
TRBV7-9	.	.	TRBJ2-3	15	TGTGCCAGCAGCTTAGCGGGGGCCCCAGGAGATACGCAGTATTTT	CASSLAGAPGDTQYF
TRBV3-1	TRBD2	.	TRBJ2-7	16	TGTGCCAGCAGTCATGATCTCGGAGCGGGGGCCCACGAGCAGTACTTC	CASSHDLGAGAHEQYF
TRBV4-3	TRBD2	few	TRBJ2-3	15	TGCGCCAGCAGCCCGGGGAGCGGGAGGGTCGATACGCAGTATTTT	CASSPGSGRVDTQYF
TRBV2	.	.	TRBJ2-1	14	TGTGCCAGCCGACTCCGGGACTCCTACAATGAGCAGTTCTTC	CASRLRDSYNEQFF
TRBV4-1	.	.	TRBJ1-3	18	TGCGCCAGCAGCCCCCGTTCCGCTTGGGCGGGGACATTAGACACCATATATTTT	CASSPRSAWAGTLDTIYF
TRBV6-5	TRBD1	.	TRBJ2-2	14	TGTGCCAGCAGTCGGACAGGCGGCACCGGGGAGCTGTTTTTT	CASSRTGGTGELFF
TRBV6-5	TRBD1	.	TRBJ2-2	17	TGTGCCAGCAGTTACTCGGTCGGGACAGCGAACACCGGGGAGCTGTTTTTT	CASSYSVGTANTGELFF
TRBV7-9	.	.	TRBJ1-1	15	TGTGCCAGCAGCCCCCCAGGCGGCGAGAACACTGAAGCTTTCTTT	CASSPPGGENTEAFF
TRBV28	.	many	TRBJ2-7	13	TGTGCCAGCAGTTTAAGGGGGACCTACGAGCAGTACTTC	CASSLRGTYEQYF
TRBV28	.	few	TRBJ2-5	13	TGTGCCAGCAGTTTATCCCGCGCAGAGACCCAGTACTTC	CASSLSRAETQYF
TRBV5-4	TRBD1	few	TRBJ1-5	16	TGTGCCAGCAGCACGGGACCGGGACAGGGAGATCAGCCCCAGCATTTT	CASSTGPGQGDQPQHF
TRBV7-2	TRBD2	.	TRBJ2-1	15	TGTGCCAGCAGCTCCCTAGCGGGGGGGCTGGGGGAGCAGTTCTTC	CASSSLAGGLGEQFF
TRBV7-9	TRBD1	few	TRBJ2-5	16	TGTGCCAGCAGCTTAGTTGGGACAGGGTACCAAGAGACCCAGTACTTC	CASSLVGTGYQETQYF
TRBV4-2	.	.	TRBJ2-2	16	TGTGCCAGCAGCCAAGTTTCGGGGGCGAACACCGGGGAGCTGTTTTTT	CASSQVSGANTGELFF
TRBV7-2	.	many	TRBJ2-1	12	TGTGCCAGCAGCTTAGTCTACAATGAGCAGTTCTTC	CASSLVYNEQFF
TRBV6-2/TRBV6-3	TRBD2	.	TRBJ2-5	16	TGTGCCAGCAGTACCCTACTAGCGGGAGAGAGAGAGACCCAGTACTTC	CASSTLLAGERETQYF
TRBV20-1	.	.	TRBJ2-7	12	TGCAGTGCCAACTTTGGATCCTACGAGCAGTACTTC	CSANFGSYEQYF
TRBV27	.	.	TRBJ1-2	18	TGTGCCAGCAGCCCCTCAGGGTCGGTGCCTCTTATTAACTATGGCTACACCTTC	CASSPSGSVPLINYGYTF
TRBV10-3	.	few	TRBJ1-2	13	TGTGCCATCAATTGGGACGGAAACTATGGCTACACCTTC	CAINWDGNYGYTF
TRBV27	.	.	TRBJ2-1	16	TGTGCCAGCAGTCCCACGGGCCTTCTCCGGGTGAGTGAGCAGTTCTTC	CASSPTGLLRVSEQFF
TRBV20-1	.	few	TRBJ2-7	11	TGCAGTGCTAGTGGGGGCTACGAGCAGTACTTC	CSASGGYEQYF
TRBV20-1	.	.	TRBJ2-1	14	TGCAGTGCACGCAAGCGGGCAGACTACAATGAGCAGTTCTTC	CSARKRADYNEQFF
TRBV20-1	.	many	TRBJ2-2	16	TGCAGTGCTAGAGACCCTGGAGTGGGAGACACCGGGGAGCTGTTTTTT	CSARDPGVGDTGELFF
TRBV4-2	TRBD1	few	TRBJ1-5	15	TGTGCCAGCAGCCAAAAGGAGGGGGCGGGTCAGCCCCAGCATTTT	CASSQKEGAGQPQHF
TRBV25-1	.	few	TRBJ2-1	16	TGTGCCAGCAGTGACCCCCGGGACACAGAGCTAGGTGAGCAGTTCTTC	CASSDPRDTELGEQFF
TRBV5-1	TRBD1	few	TRBJ2-1	14	TGCGCCAGCGACGAGGGGGCCACGGCCAATGAGCAGTTCTTC	CASDEGATANEQFF
TRBV10-3	.	.	TRBJ1-6	15	TGTGCCATCAGTGAGTCGGCAGGCCATAATTCACCCCTCCACTTT	CAISESAGHNSPLHF
TRBV28	.	many	TRBJ1-5	15	TGTGCCAGCAGTTTTAGTGTCGGCTTCGGGCAGCCCCAGCATTTT	CASSFSVGFGQPQHF
TRBV7-2	.	.	TRBJ2-1	13	TGTGCCAGCAGCCCCAGAACAAACCATGAGCAGTTCTTC	CASSPRTNHEQFF
TRBV10-3	.	.	TRBJ2-7	13	TGTGCCATCAGTGAGGAGGGGGCCTACGAGCAGTACTTC	CAISEEGAYEQYF
TRBV20-1	.	few	TRBJ2-5	15	TGCAGTGCTAGAGATCTGCGCGACATCGAAGAGACCCAGTACTTC	CSARDLRDIEETQYF
TRBV7-3	TRBD2	few	TRBJ2-5	13	TGTGCCAGCAGCTGGGACTACAAAGAGACCCAGTACTTC	CASSWDYKETQYF
TRBV7-2	.	.	TRBJ1-6	17	TGTGCCAGCAGCACGCCAGGGGCCAGCTCCTATAATTCACCCCTCCACTTT	CASSTPGASSYNSPLHF
TRBV9	.	.	TRBJ2-3	16	TGTGCCAGCAGCGTCCGAACTTCATCTGGCGCAGATACGCAGTATTTT	CASSVRTSSGADTQYF
TRBV19	TRBD2	many	TRBJ2-1	20	TGTGCCAGTAGTATAGACCGCCAGCCTAGCGGGAGGGTCACCTACAATGAGCAGTTCTTC	CASSIDRQPSGRVTYNEQFF
TRBV5-1	TRBD2	many	TRBJ2-1	15	TGCGCCAGCAGCTGGGCTAGCGGGGTCTACAATGAGCAGTTCTTC	CASSWASGVYNEQFF
TRBV7-8	TRBD1	.	TRBJ2-7	15	TGTGCCAGCAGCGTCACCGGGACAGCTGCCTACGAGCAGTACTTC	CASSVTGTAAYEQYF
TRBV19	TRBD1	.	TRBJ2-5	14	TGTGCCAGTAGTATATCGACAGGGTTAGAGACCCAGTACTTC	CASSISTGLETQYF
TRBV18	.	.	TRBJ1-1	13	TGTGCCAGCTCACCTGTCGGGGACACTGAAGCTTTCTTT	CASSPVGDTEAFF
TRBV28	.	.	TRBJ2-7	13	TGTGCCAGCACCCGCAGGGCCCCCTACGAGCAGTACTTC	CASTRRAPYEQYF
TRBV7-2	.	few	TRBJ2-1	16	TGTGCCAGCAGCTTAGAGGGGGAACCCTCCTACAATGAGCAGTTCTTC	CASSLEGEPSYNEQFF
TRBV6-6	.	many	TRBJ1-6	12	TGTGCCAGCAGTTACGGGTTAGGGCCCCTCCACTTT	CASSYGLGPLHF
TRBV9	.	.	TRBJ2-1	12	TGTGCCAGCAGCGTAGCTCTCGATGAGCAGTTCTTC	CASSVALDEQFF
TRBV19	.	many	TRBJ2-1	11	TGTGCCAGTAGCACCGGGACAGAGCAGTTCTTC	CASSTGTEQFF
TRBV11-2	.	.	TRBJ2-7	14	TGTGCCACCGCGAACCGACGGGGGGCATACGAGCAGTACTTC	CATANRRGAYEQYF
TRBV7-2	.	.	TRBJ2-1	13	TGTGCCAGCAGCACGTCGATTCACAATGAGCAGTTCTTC	CASSTSIHNEQFF
TRBV6-1	TRBD2	many	TRBJ2-5	15	TGTGCCAGCAGTGAACTAGCGGGGGGGCAAGAGACCCAGTACTTC	CASSELAGGQETQYF
TRBV4-2	TRBD2	.	TRBJ2-5	14	TGTGCCAGCAGCCAGAGACTAGCATATGAGACCCAGTACTTC	CASSQRLAYETQYF
TRBV12-3/TRBV12-4	TRBD2	few	TRBJ2-1	16	TGTGCCAGCAGTTTATTGGCTAGCGGCCTCCACAATGAGCAGTTCTTC	CASSLLASGLHNEQFF
TRBV30	.	.	TRBJ2-1	13	TGTGCCTGGAGCGCTGACAGTTACAATGAGCAGTTCTTC	CAWSADSYNEQFF
TRBV29-1	.	.	TRBJ2-3	13	TGCAGCGTTGAAAAGAGGGGGGCAGATACGCAGTATTTT	CSVEKRGADTQYF
TRBV7-6	TRBD1	few	TRBJ2-5	15	TGTGCCAGCAGCGGTTGGACAGGGACGGTGAAGACCCAGTACTTC	CASSGWTGTVKTQYF
TRBV20-1	.	.	TRBJ1-1	17	TGCAGTGCTAGAGTTAGGGGAACCAGGGCGTTGAACACTGAAGCTTTCTTT	CSARVRGTRALNTEAFF
TRBV20-1	TRBD1	few	TRBJ1-5	14	TGCAGTGCTAGACACACAGGGGGCTTCCAGCCCCAGCATTTT	CSARHTGGFQPQHF